One and the same sample provided the 20 T cell receptor beta chains below, sequenced in a study of early stage breast cancer tumors. The data were produced by immunoSEQ multiplex PCR, yet TCRdb's version contains in-frame clones alone and is incomplete. The table lists fewer than 70,000 clones, over 60% of them singletons, with roughly 3.4% in the top ten. Input material: blood. Receptors were obtained from a person aged 25 to 39 with breast cancer.

The chain carries TRBV5-1 and TRBJ1-1, with D perhaps matching TRBD1 (5 bases). Between the trimmed V and J ends, which lost 1 base and 4 bases, there was a span of 11 bases. The germline gives CDR1 SGHRS, CDR2 YFSETQ. CDR3 length: 14 amino acids. CDR3 coding DNA: TGCGCCAGCAGCTTGACAGGAGAGGTCACTGAAGCTTTCTTT. The encoded protein is CASSLTGEVTEAFF.

The gene calls are TRBV30 and TRBJ2-5, with 9 bases lining up with TRBD2. The J call may be faulty, since TRBJ2-7 better matches the DNA end. The CDR3 consists of 13 residues. Per the germline V gene, CDR1 is GTSNPN and CDR2 is SVGIG (reference sequence). CDR3 protein: CAWSLLAGYEQYF. CDR3 bases: TGTGCCTGGAGTCTTCTAGCGGGATACGAGCAGTACTTC.

The rearrangement links TRBV5-8 to TRBJ2-7; TRBD1 matches at 10 bases. There are 14 residues in the CDR3. The germline CDR1 and CDR2 sequences are SGHTS and YDEGEE. V trimming: 5 bases; J trimming: 3 bases; junction bases outside the gene matches: 5. The CDR3 DNA reads as TGTGCCAGCAGGACCCGGACAGGGGGCTACGAGCAGTACTTC. Translation: CASRTRTGGYEQYF.

This sequence joins TRBV9 and TRBJ1-2, with a tentative D call TRBD1 (6 bases). This CDR3 is built from 15 residues. Trimming left V 4 bases short and J 2 bases short, with 15 bases between. Per the germline V gene, CDR1 is SGDLS and CDR2 is YYNGEE. The CDR3 sequence: CASSIEAQGNYGYTF. Here the CDR3 DNA reads TGTGCCAGCAGCATCGAAGCCCAGGGGAACTATGGCTACACCTTC. The full variable domain, its missing parts supplied by reference TRBV9 and TRBJ1-2, is DSGVTQTPKHLITATGQRVTLRCSPRSGDLSVYWYQQSLDQGLQFLIQYYNGEERAKGNILERFSAQQFPDLHSELNLSSLELGDSALYFCASSIEAQGNYGYTFGSGTRLTVV.

This chain joins TRBV5-1 and TRBJ2-7, with 7 bases that match TRBD1. This CDR3 region has 16 residues. The germline gives CDR1 SGHRS, CDR2 YFSETQ. V lost 2 bases and J lost 4; bases outside the gene matches: 12. The CDR3 sequence is CASSLLRDSISYEQYF. The CDR3 DNA follows: TGCGCCAGCAGCTTACTCCGGGACAGCATCTCTTACGAGCAGTACTTC.

The rearrangement links TRBV30 to TRBJ2-7, with a weak D call TRBD1 (5 bases). The CDR3 sequence is 13 residues long. Germline V CDR1 and CDR2: GTSNPN, SVGIG (reference sequence). Trimming removed 4 bases at V and 2 bases at J, with 12 bases between. CDR3 sequence: CAWISRATYEQYF. Written as DNA, the CDR3 is TGTGCCTGGATTTCCAGGGCCACCTACGAGCAGTACTTC.

The chain recombines TRBV7-9 with TRBJ2-5; 7 positions match TRBD1. This CDR3 comprises 15 residues. Germline CDR1 SEHNR, CDR2 FQNEAQ (reference sequence). The V gene end was trimmed by 5 bases and the J gene end by 1 base; junction bases not matched to a gene: 7. Here the CDR3 reads CASSPTGPIQETQYF. The CDR3, as DNA: TGTGCCAGCAGCCCGACAGGGCCGATCCAAGAGACCCAGTACTTC.

This rearrangement joins TRBV30 to TRBJ2-1; TRBD2 aligns across 11 bases. J lost 5 bases, V lost 4 bases, and 4 bases had no gene match. Germline-derived CDR1 and CDR2 are GTSNPN and SVGIG (reference sequence). CDR3 size: 14 residues. In nucleotides, the CDR3 is TGTGCCTGGAATTCGGGACTAGCGGACAATGAGCAGTTCTTC. Its translation is CAWNSGLADNEQFF.

The chain couples TRBV10-3 to TRBJ1-4, with D unclear. The V and J ends lost 2 bases and 0 bases respectively, with 7 bases between them. The germline CDR1 and CDR2 sequences are ENHRY and SYGVKD. The CDR3 covers 15 residues. The DNA for the CDR3 is TGTGCCATCAGTGAGGAGGTAGCAACTAATGAAAAACTGTTTTTT. This sequence encodes CAISEEVATNEKLFF.

The CDR3 protein is CASSLDQSGTGPRGNEQFF. CDR3 nucleotide sequence: TGTGCCAGCAGCTTAGACCAGTCGGGGACAGGGCCAAGGGGAAATGAGCAGTTCTTC. The rearrangement uses TRBV11-3 and TRBJ2-1; 9 bases match TRBD1. The J segment lost 7 bases and the V segment lost 0 bases, leaving 16 bases of the junction unmatched. This CDR3 spans 19 amino acids. CDR1 is SGHNT, CDR2 YENEEA, per germline.

The chain carries TRBV11-2 and TRBJ2-5, with D possibly being TRBD2 (5 bases). With 5 bases removed from V and 5 bases from J, the gap between germline ends came to 18 bases. CDR1 SGHAT and CDR2 FQNNGV come from the germline V gene. The CDR3 is 15 residues long. The CDR3 loop is CASSLIGGRYETQYF. CDR3 DNA sequence: TGTGCCAGCAGCCTGATCGGCGGGCGGTATGAGACCCAGTACTTC.

The chain links TRBV5-1 to TRBJ2-3; no clear D. Trimming took off 0 bases at V and 5 bases at J, with 13 bases between the two ends. Germline CDR1 reads SGHRS; CDR2 reads YFSETQ. This CDR3 contains 15 residues. This chain's CDR3 is CASSLDTPEGDTQYF. The CDR3 DNA follows: TGCGCCAGCAGCTTGGACACCCCGGAAGGAGATACGCAGTATTTT.

The CDR3 DNA is TGTGCCAGCAGCTTAAGGACGGGCCGGGGTGCCATATATTTT. Its protein product is CASSLRTGRGAIYF. This rearrangement joins TRBV7-8 to TRBJ1-3; D ambiguous. Germline CDR1 and CDR2: SGHVS and FQNEAQ. This CDR3 spans 14 amino acids. V was trimmed by 2 bases and J by 11 bases, leaving 16 bases between them.

This chain connects TRBV10-1 to TRBJ2-5, with 8 bases aligning to TRBD2. The CDR3 contains 17 residues. Trimming at V came to 3 bases and at J to 3 bases, leaving 12 bases not matched to a gene. Germline V CDR1 and CDR2: WNHNN, SYGVQD (reference sequence). The CDR3 bases are TGCGCCAGCAGTGACGGGGGAGGAGCGGGAGAAGAAGAGACCCAGTACTTC. It specifies CASSDGGGAGEEETQYF.

The V gene is TRBV10-3, the J gene TRBJ2-1, with 9 bases fitting TRBD2. CDR1 is ENHRY and CDR2 is SYGVKD in the germline V gene. Germline trimming cut 6 bases from V and 3 bases from J; bases unmatched to any gene: 12. The CDR3 is 17 amino acids. The CDR3 nucleotides are TGTGCCATCAGCTCCCTTAGGCGGGAGGGATTCTACAATGAGCAGTTCTTC. This sequence encodes CAISSLRREGFYNEQFF.

The genes are TRBV27 and TRBJ2-7; D gene uncertain. The CDR3 totals 12 residues. Trimming cost V 10 bases and J 0 bases, with 10 bases left between them. Germline CDR1 MNHEY, CDR2 SMNVEV (reference sequence). The CDR3 reads CATQSSSYEQYF. CDR3 bases: TGTGCCACCCAGTCCAGCTCCTACGAGCAGTACTTC.

The chain is built from TRBV6-5 and TRBJ1-2, with TRBD1 identical over 8 bases. The CDR3 length is 15 residues. CDR1 and CDR2 (germline): MNHEY, SVGAGI. With 10 bases clipped from V and 0 bases from J, the junction kept 10 bases outside the gene matches. CDR3 amino acids: CATPRTGKANYGYTF. The CDR3 nucleotides read TGTGCCACCCCTAGGACAGGGAAAGCTAACTATGGCTACACCTTC.

The rearrangement links TRBV9 to TRBJ2-2, with TRBD1 as a possible D gene (6 bases). Germline-derived CDR1 and CDR2 are SGDLS and YYNGEE. CDR3 length: 13 residues. V was cut by 6 bases and J by 5 bases, with 11 bases left in between. CDR3: CASNPGVTGELFF. The CDR3 bases are TGTGCCAGCAACCCAGGGGTGACCGGGGAGCTGTTTTTT.

V usage is TRBV25-1 and J usage is TRBJ2-7, with D tentatively TRBD2 (5 bases). CDR3 length: 14 amino acids. The germline V and J ends were trimmed by 3 bases and 5 bases, with 14 bases remaining between them. Germline V CDR1 and CDR2: MGHDK, SYGVNS. The CDR3 nucleotides are TGTGCCAGCAGTGAGTCGGGGAGTAGGGACGAGCAGTACTTC. Protein product: CASSESGSRDEQYF.

The chain employs TRBV5-1 and TRBJ1-1; unclear D gene. V was shortened by 0 bases and J by 0 bases, with 3 bases between the two germline ends. The germline CDR1 and CDR2 sequences are SGHRS and YFSETQ. The CDR3 covers 13 residues. The CDR3 sequence is CASSLGVNTEAFF. The CDR3, as DNA: TGCGCCAGCAGCTTGGGAGTGAACACTGAAGCTTTCTTT.